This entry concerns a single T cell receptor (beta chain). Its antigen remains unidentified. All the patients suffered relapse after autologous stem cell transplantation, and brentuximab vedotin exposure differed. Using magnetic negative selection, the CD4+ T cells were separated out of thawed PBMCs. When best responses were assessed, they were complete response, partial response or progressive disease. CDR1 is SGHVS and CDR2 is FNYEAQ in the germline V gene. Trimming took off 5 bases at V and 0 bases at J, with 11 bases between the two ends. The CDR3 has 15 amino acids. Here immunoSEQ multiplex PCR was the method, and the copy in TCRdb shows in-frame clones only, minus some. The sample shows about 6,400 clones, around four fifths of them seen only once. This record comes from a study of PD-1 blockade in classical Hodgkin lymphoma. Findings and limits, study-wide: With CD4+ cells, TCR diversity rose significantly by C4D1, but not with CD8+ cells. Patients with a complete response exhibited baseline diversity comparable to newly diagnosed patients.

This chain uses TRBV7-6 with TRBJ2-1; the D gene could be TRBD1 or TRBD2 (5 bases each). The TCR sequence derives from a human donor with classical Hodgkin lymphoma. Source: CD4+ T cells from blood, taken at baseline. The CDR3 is CASSLGTISYNEQFF. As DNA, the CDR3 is TGTGCCAGCAGCCTTGGGACGATCTCCTACAATGAGCAGTTCTTC.